Sequencing of this TCR beta chain was carried out in a study of T-cell memory formation after mild COVID-19. In the study overall: Largely donor-specific sequence clusters came from a couple of donors.

This CDR3 comprises 13 residues. CDR1 is MNHEY, CDR2 SVGEGT, per germline. Between the trimmed V and J ends, which lost 8 bases and 5 bases, there was a span of 15 bases. Study-level findings and limits: Pre-infection memory already had some responding clones, implying cross-reactive memory joined.

Concerning this clonotype: The antigen remains unidentified.

TCRdb fed the 5' RACE reads into MiXCR, producing one record per CDR3 protein. The sample records over 400,000 distinct CDR3 sequences, less than 25% being singletons. This TCR derives from an adult woman who had mild COVID-19 (a few samples of this study predate the infection). Cell type and time point are not known. The rearrangement joins TRBV6-2 or TRBV6-3 to TRBJ2-5; weak D call: TRBD1 (5 bases). Input material: PBMCs or a T cell subset sorted from them (not recorded which). This CDR3 is CASRAGNGETQYF. DNA of the CDR3: TGTGCCAGCCGCGCAGGGAACGGGGAGACCCAGTACTTC.